This T cell receptor beta chain was found in a study of T cell changes during pregnancy in multiple sclerosis. Libraries were prepared by immunoSEQ multiplex PCR; TCRdb keeps only in-frame clonotypes and omits some of them. Of 70,000 to 100,000 clones detected, over 80% appear once; the ten largest clones hold 4.3%. This clone appeared once. This CDR3 is built from 13 residues. V was shortened by 1 base and J by 3 bases, with 4 bases between the two germline ends. The germline V gene has CDR1 SGHAT and CDR2 FQNNGV. This TCR came from a female donor with multiple sclerosis, enrolled in a pregnancy study. This specimen was peripheral blood, taken in the first trimester of pregnancy. The chain carries TRBV11-2 and TRBJ2-1, with D unclear. CDR3: CASSLVLYNEQFF. The CDR3, as DNA: TGTGCCAGCAGCTTAGTACTCTACAATGAGCAGTTCTTC.